One sample yielded the 31 T cell receptor beta chains listed below, sequenced in a study of cytomegalovirus exposure and HLA in healthy donors. Measured with immunoSEQ multiplex PCR; TCRdb has only the in-frame clones, and not every one. The sample yields approximately 150,000 clones, 85% seen once. Sequenced sample: PBMCs. Source of these receptors: a man aged 25 to 45 in good health and CMV-seropositive.

This clone was detected once. The CDR3 sequence is CASSEVRGENYGYTF. In DNA, the CDR3 is TGTGCCAGCAGTGAAGTTAGGGGCGAAAACTATGGCTACACCTTC. This chain connects TRBV6-1 to TRBJ1-2; the D gene is possibly TRBD1 (5 bases). CDR1 and CDR2 from the germline V gene are MNHNS and SASEGT. The CDR3 spans 15 residues. V lost 1 base and J lost 2, with 11 bases in between.

V and J are TRBV29-1 and TRBJ2-4; the match to TRBD1 covers 10 bases. Germline-derived CDR1 and CDR2 are SQVTM and ANQGSEA. Trimming removed 4 bases from V and 8 bases from J; junction bases left unmatched: 8. This CDR3 has 14 amino acids. The chain's CDR3 is CSVGGWDRGDIQYF. The CDR3 DNA reads TGCAGCGTTGGAGGGTGGGACAGGGGAGACATTCAGTACTTC.

The gene calls are TRBV2 and TRBJ2-5; unclear D gene. The CDR3 extends over 13 amino acids. Trimming stripped 5 bases from V and 5 bases from J, with 12 bases between. Per germline, CDR1 SNHLY and CDR2 FYNNEI. The CDR3 loop is CASSRLAEETQYF. The CDR3 DNA is TGTGCCAGCAGTAGGTTAGCCGAGGAGACCCAGTACTTC.

The V and J genes are TRBV4-2 and TRBJ2-3, with 9 bases fitting TRBD2. CDR3 length: 16 amino acids. Germline V CDR1 and CDR2: LGHNA, YNFKEQ. Trimming took 4 bases from V and 2 from J; bases not matched to a gene: 7. The CDR3 loop reads CASSLRSGGNTDTQYF. The CDR3 DNA follows: TGTGCCAGCAGCCTACGTAGCGGGGGTAACACAGATACGCAGTATTTT.

This chain links TRBV28 with TRBJ1-6, with a tentative D call TRBD1 (6 bases). Germline lookup yields CDR1 MDHEN and CDR2 SYDVKM. Trimming removed 6 bases from V and 9 bases from J, with 18 bases in between. This CDR3 is 15 amino acids long. The CDR3 DNA is TGTGCCAGCAGACGAACCGGGACAAGGACTTCACCCCTCCACTTT. As protein: CASRRTGTRTSPLHF.

The rearrangement joins TRBV13 to TRBJ2-4, with TRBD1 matching over 11 bases. The CDR3 runs to 15 residues. Germline values: CDR1 PRHDT, CDR2 FYEKMQ (reference sequence). The junction had 8 bases not matched to a gene; V was cut back by 5 bases and J by 8 bases. The CDR3 reads CASSPGQGAKDIQYF. The DNA of the CDR3 is TGTGCCAGCAGCCCCGGACAGGGGGCGAAGGACATTCAGTACTTC.

This sequence joins TRBV7-2 and TRBJ2-7; D unresolved. This CDR3 is 14 amino acids long. Trimming removed 1 base at V and 1 base at J, with 8 bases between. Germline CDR1 reads SGHTA; CDR2 reads FQGNSA. CDR3 sequence: CASSLEWASYEQYF. CDR3 DNA sequence: TGTGCCAGCAGCTTAGAGTGGGCATCCTACGAGCAGTACTTC.

This clone showed up just a few times. The rearrangement links TRBV6-4 to TRBJ2-3, with 10 nucleotides matching TRBD2. The CDR3 is 17 residues long. Per germline, CDR1 MRHNA and CDR2 SNTAGT. Trimming removed 0 bases from V and 5 bases from J; junction bases left unmatched: 8. CDR3 residues: CASSDSPAGGRLDTQYF. The DNA of the CDR3 is TGTGCCAGCAGTGACTCCCCAGCGGGGGGGCGATTAGATACGCAGTATTTT.

This chain joins TRBV2 and TRBJ2-5; TRBD2 agrees at 9 bases. Losses at the gene ends were 8 bases for V and 4 bases for J; bases not matched to a gene: 2. This CDR3 has 12 amino acids. Per germline, CDR1 SNHLY and CDR2 FYNNEI. CDR3 DNA: TGTGCCAGCCCGCGGGGGGGAGAGACCCAGTACTTC. Translated, it gives CASPRGGETQYF.

The chain couples TRBV19 to TRBJ2-7, with D maybe TRBD1 (6 bases). The V gene's germline CDR1 is LNHDA and CDR2 SQIVND (reference sequence). The CDR3 is made up of 16 amino acids. V was clipped by 3 bases and J by 3 bases, with 18 bases between them. The CDR3 coding sequence is TGTGCCAGTAGTATCTTGGGGGCACTCGAGGTCTACGAGCAGTACTTC. This encodes CASSILGALEVYEQYF.

This clone appeared a few times. J is TRBJ2-7 and V is TRBV20-1; D might be TRBD2 (5 bases). V lost 1 base and J lost 4, with 5 bases in between. Germline-derived CDR1 and CDR2 are DFQATT and SNEGSKA (reference sequence). The CDR3 covers 11 residues. CDR3 coding DNA: TGCAGTGCTAGAGGGAGGTACGAGCAGTACTTC. This translates into CSARGRYEQYF.

This chain links TRBV7-8 with TRBJ1-3, with 9 bases identical to TRBD1. V shed 4 bases, J shed 4 bases, and the junction held 2 bases outside the gene matches. The CDR3 consists of 14 residues. Germline CDR1 reads SGHVS; CDR2 reads FQNEAQ. The CDR3 sequence: CASSSGTGGNTIYF. The CDR3 DNA is TGTGCCAGCAGCTCCGGGACAGGGGGAAACACCATATATTTT.

The V and J genes are TRBV27 and TRBJ2-2; TRBD2 matches 10 bases. After removal of 4 bases from V and 10 bases from J, the junction contained 6 bases not matched to a gene. This CDR3 is built from 14 residues. CDR1 and CDR2 (germline): MNHEY, SMNVEV (reference sequence). This chain's CDR3 is CASSSGLAIEELFF. CDR3 coding DNA: TGTGCCAGCAGTTCGGGACTAGCGATCGAGGAGCTGTTTTTT.

This clone has only one observation. The rearrangement joins TRBV5-6 to TRBJ1-4; TRBD1 agrees at 10 bases. Germline V gene data show CDR1 as SGHDT and CDR2 as YYEEEE. The CDR3 loop spans 15 amino acids. V lost 0 bases to trimming and J lost 7 bases; unmatched junction nucleotides: 3. The CDR3 DNA sequence: TGTGCCAGCAGCTTGGCCGGGACAGGGGCTGAAAAACTGTTTTTT. Translation: CASSLAGTGAEKLFF.

The genes are TRBV7-3 and TRBJ2-5; TRBD2 matches at 11 bases. Germline V gene sequence: CDR1 SGHTA, CDR2 FQGTGA. This CDR3 has 16 residues. Germline trimming cut 3 bases from V and 5 bases from J; bases unmatched to any gene: 8. Written as DNA, the CDR3 is TGTGCCAGCAGCTTGGGACTAGCGGCCGACGGGGAGACCCAGTACTTC. This gives the protein CASSLGLAADGETQYF.

The genes are TRBV7-2 and TRBJ1-5; D gene ambiguous. V was trimmed by 2 bases and J by 4 bases, leaving 9 bases between them. The CDR3 loop spans 14 amino acids. The V gene's germline CDR1 is SGHTA and CDR2 FQGNSA. The CDR3 nucleotides are TGTGCCAGCAGCTTACCAGGAACTAATCAGCCCCAGCATTTT. Translated, it gives CASSLPGTNQPQHF.

The chain links TRBV4-3 to TRBJ1-2; weak D call: TRBD1 (6 bases). Germline V gene data show CDR1 as LGHNA and CDR2 as YSLEER. Trimming removed 1 base from V and 3 bases from J, with 15 bases in between. This CDR3 is 16 amino acids long. In nucleotides, the CDR3 is TGCGCCAGCAGCCAAGCAGTACAGGGAAGCTACTATGGCTACACCTTC. Translating it yields CASSQAVQGSYYGYTF.

The rearrangement joins TRBV5-8 to TRBJ2-5; 9 positions match TRBD2. V trimming: 4 bases; J trimming: 1 base; junction bases outside the gene matches: 11. Per germline, CDR1 SGHTS and CDR2 YDEGEE. CDR3 size: 17 residues. In nucleotides, the CDR3 is TGTGCCAGCAGCGCACAGCGGGGGGCCCGACTCCAAGAGACCCAGTACTTC. Translated: CASSAQRGARLQETQYF.

The V call is TRBV6-1, the J call TRBJ1-3, with 9 bases fitting TRBD1. The CDR3 is 17 amino acids. Germline V gene sequence: CDR1 MNHNS, CDR2 SASEGT. The J segment lost 5 bases and the V segment lost 2 bases, leaving 10 bases of the junction unmatched. DNA of the CDR3: TGTGCCAGCAGTGAACCCCTCGGACAGGGGCGGAGAAACACCATATATTTT. Translation: CASSEPLGQGRRNTIYF.

The gene calls are TRBV10-1 and TRBJ2-7; 12 bases fit TRBD2. Germline CDR1 reads WNHNN; CDR2 reads SYGVQD (reference sequence). V was clipped by 4 bases and J by 4 bases; unmatched bases: 5. The CDR3 spans 15 residues. The CDR3 region is CASSVGLAGMYEQYF. The CDR3 DNA follows: TGCGCCAGCAGTGTCGGACTAGCGGGGATGTACGAGCAGTACTTC.

The V and J genes are TRBV7-2 and TRBJ2-7; 8 positions match TRBD1. Germline CDR1 and CDR2: SGHTA and FQGNSA. The CDR3 contains 15 residues. With 3 bases clipped from V and 2 bases from J, the junction kept 6 bases outside the gene matches. CDR3 amino acids: CASSFRQGPTYEQYF. In DNA, the CDR3 is TGTGCCAGCAGCTTCAGACAGGGGCCTACCTACGAGCAGTACTTC. Using reference TRBV7-2 and TRBJ2-7 for the parts outside the CDR3, the full variable domain is GAGVSQSPSNKVTEKGKDVELRCDPISGHTALYWYRQSLGQGLEFLIYFQGNSAPDKSGLPSDRFSAERTGGSVSTLTIQRTQQEDSAVYLCASSFRQGPTYEQYFGPGTRLTVT.

This clone was seen a single time. The chain joins TRBV9 to TRBJ2-3; no firm D call. The germline V gene encodes CDR1 SGDLS and CDR2 YYNGEE. V was pared by 3 bases and J by 7 bases, with 9 bases between. The CDR3 contains 12 residues. Here the CDR3 DNA reads TGTGCCAGCAGCGGTCGACTTAATACGCAGTATTTT. Translated, it gives CASSGRLNTQYF.

The CDR3 nucleotides are TGTGCCAGCAGTTCCGCCAGGGACACCATATATTTT. The encoded protein is CASSSARDTIYF. The chain has TRBV6-1 and TRBJ1-3, with D possibly being TRBD1 (5 bases). CDR3 length equals 12 residues. CDR1 is MNHNS and CDR2 is SASEGT in the germline V gene. With 5 bases removed from V and 8 bases from J, the gap between germline ends came to 10 bases.

This rearrangement joins TRBV11-2 to TRBJ2-3; 14 nucleotides agree with TRBD2. V lost 7 bases and J lost 7; bases outside the gene matches: 10. CDR1 is SGHAT, CDR2 FQNNGV, per germline. The CDR3 loop spans 16 amino acids. CDR3 region: CASTSTSGGARNTQYF. The CDR3 DNA is TGTGCCAGCACCTCGACTAGCGGGGGGGCTAGAAATACGCAGTATTTT.

The chain uses TRBV14 and TRBJ2-3; D perhaps matches TRBD2 (5 bases). CDR1 is SGHDN and CDR2 is FVKESK in the germline V gene. The V end was cut by 1 base, the J end by 3 bases, with 8 bases between. This CDR3 contains 14 residues. CDR3 residues: CASSQAGSTDTQYF. The DNA of the CDR3 is TGTGCCAGCAGCCAAGCGGGGTCGACAGATACGCAGTATTTT.

V and J are TRBV7-9 and TRBJ1-6; D unclear. The ends were cut back, 4 bases at V and 10 bases at J, with 8 bases in the middle. The germline gives CDR1 SEHNR, CDR2 FQNEAQ (reference sequence). The CDR3 length is 12 residues. The DNA of the CDR3 is TGTGCCAGCAGCTCGACGAGGTCACCCCTCCACTTT. The encoded protein is CASSSTRSPLHF.

This rearrangement joins TRBV6-5 to TRBJ1-1, with 8 nucleotides matching TRBD1. Germline-derived CDR1 and CDR2 are MNHEY and SVGAGI. V gave up 5 bases and J gave up 1 base; unmatched junction bases: 3. The CDR3 runs to 14 residues. CDR3 residues: CASSTGQANTEAFF. Written as DNA, the CDR3 is TGTGCCAGCAGTACGGGACAGGCGAACACTGAAGCTTTCTTT.

This sequence joins TRBV27 and TRBJ2-7, with a tentative D call TRBD1 (6 bases). This CDR3 spans 16 amino acids. The germline V gene has CDR1 MNHEY and CDR2 SMNVEV (reference sequence). Trimming removed 1 base from V and 5 bases from J, with 18 bases in between. Written as DNA, the CDR3 is TGTGCCAGCAGTTTATATCCCTCGGACAGTTTCGACGAGCAGTACTTC. It encodes CASSLYPSDSFDEQYF.

This rearrangement joins TRBV4-1 to TRBJ2-1; perhaps TRBD2 as D (5 bases). The CDR3 totals 13 residues. Per germline, CDR1 MGHRA and CDR2 YSYEKL. V was trimmed by 8 bases and J by 8 bases, leaving 16 bases between them. The CDR3 sequence is CASRRTSAHEQFF. CDR3 in DNA: TGCGCCAGCCGGCGGACTTCAGCCCATGAGCAGTTCTTC.

This rearrangement joins TRBV7-9 to TRBJ2-7; weak D call: TRBD2 (5 bases). This CDR3 comprises 13 residues. Per the germline V gene, CDR1 is SEHNR and CDR2 is FQNEAQ (reference sequence). V lost 3 bases, J lost 9 bases, and 15 bases lay in between. As DNA, the CDR3 is TGTGCCAGCAGCTTGGCCTGGACTGGTGGGCAGTACTTC. This gives the protein CASSLAWTGGQYF. Combining the CDR3 with reference TRBV7-9 and TRBJ2-7 gives the whole variable domain DTGVSQNPRHKITKRGQNVTFRCDPISEHNRLYWYRQTLGQGPEFLTYFQNEAQLEKSRLLSDRFSAERPKGSFSTLEIQRTEQGDSAMYLCASSLAWTGGQYFGPGTRLTVT.

V gene TRBV7-6 combines with J gene TRBJ1-5; a weak D match, TRBD1 (5 bases). The CDR3 is 14 residues long. The germline V and J ends were trimmed by 3 bases and 4 bases, with 10 bases remaining between them. Per the germline V gene, CDR1 is SGHVS and CDR2 is FNYEAQ. CDR3 protein: CASSLGRENQPQHF. CDR3 sequence (DNA): TGTGCCAGCAGCTTGGGACGGGAGAATCAGCCCCAGCATTTT. Full variable domain (outside the CDR3, taken from reference TRBV7-6 and TRBJ1-5): GAGVSQSPRYKVTKRGQDVALRCDPISGHVSLYWYRQALGQGPEFLTYFNYEAQQDKSGLPNDRFSAERPEGSISTLTIQRTEQRDSAMYRCASSLGRENQPQHFGDGTRLSIL.